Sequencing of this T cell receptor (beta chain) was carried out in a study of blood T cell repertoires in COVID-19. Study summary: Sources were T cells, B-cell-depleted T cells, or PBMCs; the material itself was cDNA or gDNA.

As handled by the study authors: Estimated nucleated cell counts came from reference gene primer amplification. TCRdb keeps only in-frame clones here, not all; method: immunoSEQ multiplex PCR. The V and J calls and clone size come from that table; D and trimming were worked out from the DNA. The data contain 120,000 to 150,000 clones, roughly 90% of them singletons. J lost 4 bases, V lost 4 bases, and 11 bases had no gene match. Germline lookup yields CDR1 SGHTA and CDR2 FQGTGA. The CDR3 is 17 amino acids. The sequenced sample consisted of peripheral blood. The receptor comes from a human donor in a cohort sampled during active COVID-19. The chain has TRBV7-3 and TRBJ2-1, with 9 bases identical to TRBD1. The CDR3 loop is CASSSFAGTGPYNEQFF. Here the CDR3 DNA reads TGTGCCAGCAGCTCGTTCGCCGGGACAGGGCCTTACAATGAGCAGTTCTTC. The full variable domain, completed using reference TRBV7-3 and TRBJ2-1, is GAGVSQTPSNKVTEKGKYVELRCDPISGHTALYWYRQSLGQGPEFLIYFQGTGAADDSGLPNDRFFAVRPEGSVSTLKIQRTERGDSAVYLCASSSFAGTGPYNEQFFGPGTRLTVL.